This T cell receptor beta chain was retrieved from a study of blood T cell repertoires in COVID-19. Study summary: Both acute and convalescent COVID-19 samples were obtained from the United States, Italy and Spain. T cells, B-cell-depleted T cells, or PBMCs provided the cDNA or gDNA that served as material.

Assay used: immunoSEQ multiplex PCR; TCRdb lists only in-frame clones, some missing. The sample includes fewer than 100,000 clones, 86% of them seen just once. This sequence originates from an elderly man in a cohort sampled during active COVID-19. Source material: peripheral blood.

CDR3 amino acids: CASSMTLRQETQYF. The CDR3 DNA sequence: TGTGCCAGTAGTATGACTTTGCGGCAAGAGACCCAGTACTTC. The J gene is TRBJ2-5, the V gene TRBV19; D call uncertain. CDR1 and CDR2 (germline): LNHDA, SQIVND (reference sequence). Trimming took off 3 bases at V and 2 bases at J, with 10 bases between the two ends. The CDR3 runs to 14 residues. Full variable domain (missing parts from reference TRBV19 and TRBJ2-5): DGGITQSPKYLFRKEGQNVTLSCEQNLNHDAMYWYRQDPGQGLRLIYYSQIVNDFQKGDIAEGYSVSREKKESFPLTVTSAQKNPTAFYLCASSMTLRQETQYFGPGTRLLVL.